Described below is a single T cell receptor beta chain sequence and its context. The antigen is not known. This entry comes from a study of T-cell memory formation after mild COVID-19. Study overall: TCR clusters mostly belonged to single donors.

From germline, CDR1 is MDHEN and CDR2 SYDVKM. V was clipped by 4 bases and J by 6 bases, with 13 bases between them. The CDR3 totals 14 residues. TCRdb reprocessed the 5' RACE reads via MiXCR and lists one record per CDR3 protein. The sample holds 350,000 or so distinct CDR3 sequences, 20% to 25% seen once. The study's findings and limits: Clones that contracted from day 15 to 85 had balanced CD4/CD8; later expanders were CD4+ biased. In pre-infection memory, a portion of responding clones appeared, which suggested that cross-reactive memory joined. Second-wave clones reaching peak frequency on day 37 lacked confirmed SARS-CoV-2 specificity.

This clonotype was obtained from a man younger than 35 who had mild COVID-19 (a few samples of this study predate the infection). Cell type and time point are not known. This chain joins TRBV28 and TRBJ1-5; tentatively, D is TRBD1 (6 bases). Sequenced: PBMCs or a T cell subset sorted from them (not recorded which). The CDR3 region has the DNA TGTGCCAGCAGTTCCCCGGGGGCGGGTCAGCCCCAGCATTTT. It yields the protein CASSSPGAGQPQHF.